This is a list of T cell receptor beta chains from one sample in a study of blood T cell repertoires in COVID-19. Profiling relied on immunoSEQ multiplex PCR, and the TCRdb table lists in-frame clones only, not all of them. The sample has 27,000 or so clones; 85% to 90% are singletons. The source material was peripheral blood. The receptors were sampled from a man between 65 and 85 years old with active COVID-19. The CDR3 runs from the conserved cysteine through the conserved F or W. The order of the fields is J gene, V gene, clone size, D gene, CDR3 DNA, CDR3 protein. D genes are given only for firm matches. Clone size is stated in some rows and not others, as once, few, many or a class when expanded.

j_gene: TRBJ2-2
v_gene: TRBV6-5
abundance: .
d_gene: TRBD1
CDR3nt: TGTGCCAGCATCAATAGACAGGGGGCTATCGGGGAGCTGTTTTTT
CDR3aa: CASINRQGAIGELFF

j_gene: TRBJ2-7
v_gene: TRBV18
abundance: .
d_gene: .
CDR3nt: TGTGCCAGCTCACCGCAGGCGCAGGGGGGCACCTACGAGCAGTACTTC
CDR3aa: CASSPQAQGGTYEQYF

j_gene: TRBJ2-5
v_gene: TRBV7-8
abundance: .
d_gene: TRBD2
CDR3nt: TGTGCCAGCAGCTTATTGCTCACTAGCGGGAGCTCCCAGTACTTC
CDR3aa: CASSLLLTSGSSQYF

j_gene: TRBJ2-5
v_gene: TRBV7-2
abundance: once
d_gene: TRBD2
CDR3nt: TGTGCCAGCAGCTTAGCACCTCCGATGACTAGCGGGGGACAAGAGACCCAGTACTTC
CDR3aa: CASSLAPPMTSGGQETQYF

j_gene: TRBJ2-7
v_gene: TRBV7-2
abundance: .
d_gene: .
CDR3nt: TGTGCCAGCCAGGTTGGACTTAGCTCCTACGAGCAGTACTTC
CDR3aa: CASQVGLSSYEQYF

j_gene: TRBJ2-7
v_gene: TRBV5-1
abundance: .
d_gene: .
CDR3nt: TGCGCCAGCAGCTTGGAGAGTGCCCCCTACGAGCAGTACTTC
CDR3aa: CASSLESAPYEQYF

j_gene: TRBJ1-5
v_gene: TRBV27
abundance: .
d_gene: TRBD1
CDR3nt: TGTGCCAGCAGCCGACAGGGTGGGCAGCCCCAGCATTTT
CDR3aa: CASSRQGGQPQHF

j_gene: TRBJ1-5
v_gene: TRBV30
abundance: .
d_gene: .
CDR3nt: TGTGCCTGGAGCTCGACAGTAATAGCAGGCAATCAGCCCCAGCATTTT
CDR3aa: CAWSSTVIAGNQPQHF

j_gene: TRBJ2-1
v_gene: TRBV7-6
abundance: .
d_gene: .
CDR3nt: TGTGCCAGCACCCAATCGAACAGGTTTACGAATGAGCAGTTCTTC
CDR3aa: CASTQSNRFTNEQFF

j_gene: TRBJ2-6
v_gene: TRBV6-2/TRBV6-3
abundance: .
d_gene: .
CDR3nt: TGTGCCAGCAGCCTCTACAGCTCTGGGGCCAACGTCCTGACTTTC
CDR3aa: CASSLYSSGANVLTF

j_gene: TRBJ2-2
v_gene: TRBV6-5
abundance: .
d_gene: TRBD2
CDR3nt: TGTGCCAGCAGTAGACTAGCGGGGAGCACCGGGGAGCTGTTTTTT
CDR3aa: CASSRLAGSTGELFF

j_gene: TRBJ2-5
v_gene: TRBV6-2/TRBV6-3
abundance: .
d_gene: .
CDR3nt: TGTGCCAGCAGTTACTCGGGCGGGTCAGAGACCCAGTACTTC
CDR3aa: CASSYSGGSETQYF

j_gene: TRBJ2-1
v_gene: TRBV1
abundance: .
d_gene: .
CDR3nt: TGCACCAGCAGCCAAGATACAGGGGGCACACACAATGAGCAGTTCTTC
CDR3aa: CTSSQDTGGTHNEQFF

j_gene: TRBJ2-2
v_gene: TRBV14
abundance: .
d_gene: .
CDR3nt: TGTGCCAGCAGCCAAGTCTCCGGGGAGCTGTTTTTT
CDR3aa: CASSQVSGELFF

j_gene: TRBJ2-7
v_gene: TRBV6-2/TRBV6-3
abundance: .
d_gene: TRBD2
CDR3nt: TGTGCCAGCAGTCACGTAGCGGGGGGGCCGGACGAGCAGTACTTC
CDR3aa: CASSHVAGGPDEQYF

j_gene: TRBJ2-3
v_gene: TRBV4-2
abundance: .
d_gene: TRBD2
CDR3nt: TGTGCCAGCAGTGGGGCAGCGGGGGTGACGAAAGATACGCAGTATTTT
CDR3aa: CASSGAAGVTKDTQYF

j_gene: TRBJ2-2
v_gene: TRBV30
abundance: .
d_gene: .
CDR3nt: TGTGCCTGGAGTGTAGGCAGGGCGAACACCGGGGAGCTGTTTTTT
CDR3aa: CAWSVGRANTGELFF

j_gene: TRBJ2-7
v_gene: TRBV7-8
abundance: .
d_gene: TRBD1
CDR3nt: TGTGCCAGCAGCTTCAGGACAGGGGGCGACCACGAGCAGTACTTC
CDR3aa: CASSFRTGGDHEQYF

j_gene: TRBJ2-2
v_gene: TRBV7-9
abundance: .
d_gene: TRBD2
CDR3nt: TGTGCCAGCGCGCTAGCGGCTGTAAACACCGGGGAGCTGTTTTTT
CDR3aa: CASALAAVNTGELFF

j_gene: TRBJ2-7
v_gene: TRBV4-3
abundance: .
d_gene: TRBD1
CDR3nt: TGCGCCAGCAGCCGCTACGCCCGGGACAGGGGACTTTCCTCCTACGAGCAGTACTTC
CDR3aa: CASSRYARDRGLSSYEQYF

j_gene: TRBJ2-3
v_gene: TRBV7-6
abundance: .
d_gene: TRBD2
CDR3nt: TGTGCCACCTTCACTCCGGGGGGGGTCACAGATACGCAGTATTTT
CDR3aa: CATFTPGGVTDTQYF

j_gene: TRBJ2-4
v_gene: TRBV4-3
abundance: .
d_gene: .
CDR3nt: TGCGCCAGCAGCCCGGGCACTGAGGGAAACATTCAGTACTTC
CDR3aa: CASSPGTEGNIQYF

j_gene: TRBJ2-7
v_gene: TRBV3-1/TRBV3-2
abundance: .
d_gene: .
CDR3nt: TGTGCCAGCAGCCCCTTTCCGTTCGGGGTCAGTGACCACGAGCAGTACTTC
CDR3aa: CASSPFPFGVSDHEQYF

j_gene: TRBJ2-5
v_gene: TRBV5-1
abundance: .
d_gene: TRBD2
CDR3nt: TGCGCCAGCAGCTTGGTAGCGGGGGGGAGCCAAGAGACCCAGTACTTC
CDR3aa: CASSLVAGGSQETQYF

j_gene: TRBJ1-4
v_gene: TRBV5-5
abundance: .
d_gene: .
CDR3nt: TGTGCCAGCAGCCTGAACCTAGCAACTAATGAAAAACTGTTTTTT
CDR3aa: CASSLNLATNEKLFF

j_gene: TRBJ1-4
v_gene: TRBV12-3/TRBV12-4
abundance: .
d_gene: .
CDR3nt: TGTGCCAGCGGAGGTGTTAATGAAAAACTGTTTTTT
CDR3aa: CASGGVNEKLFF

j_gene: TRBJ2-7
v_gene: TRBV6-5
abundance: few
d_gene: TRBD1
CDR3nt: TGTGCCAGCAGGCAGACAGGGGGAGGTGGCGAGCAGTACTTC
CDR3aa: CASRQTGGGGEQYF

j_gene: TRBJ1-5
v_gene: TRBV18
abundance: .
d_gene: .
CDR3nt: TGTGCCAGCTCACCCTCGCGGTTGGGCAATCAGCCCCAGCATTTT
CDR3aa: CASSPSRLGNQPQHF

j_gene: TRBJ1-1
v_gene: TRBV5-1
abundance: .
d_gene: TRBD1
CDR3nt: TGCGCCAGCAGCCCAGCGCGGCAGGGGGCCTTGAACACTGAAGCTTTCTTT
CDR3aa: CASSPARQGALNTEAFF

j_gene: TRBJ2-2
v_gene: TRBV2
abundance: .
d_gene: .
CDR3nt: TGTGCCAGCAATCGAGCGCCCGGGGAGCTGTTTTTT
CDR3aa: CASNRAPGELFF

j_gene: TRBJ2-1
v_gene: TRBV10-3
abundance: .
d_gene: TRBD2
CDR3nt: TGTGCCATCAGGGGGACTAGCGGGGGCGGTGTGGGCTACAATGAGCAGTTCTTC
CDR3aa: CAIRGTSGGGVGYNEQFF

j_gene: TRBJ2-3
v_gene: TRBV4-3
abundance: once
d_gene: TRBD1
CDR3nt: TGCGCCAGCAGCTCTCGGGGGCGAGGACAGGGGGTGATATTGACAGATACGCAGTATTTT
CDR3aa: CASSSRGRGQGVILTDTQYF

j_gene: TRBJ2-2
v_gene: TRBV28
abundance: .
d_gene: .
CDR3nt: TGTGCCAGCAGGGCCATGGGCTTGAACACCGGGGAGCTGTTTTTT
CDR3aa: CASRAMGLNTGELFF

j_gene: TRBJ1-2
v_gene: TRBV5-4
abundance: .
d_gene: TRBD1
CDR3nt: TGTGCCAGCAGCTTGACAGGGGTGGTAAACTATGGCTACACCTTC
CDR3aa: CASSLTGVVNYGYTF

j_gene: TRBJ2-1
v_gene: TRBV28
abundance: .
d_gene: TRBD2
CDR3nt: TGTGCCAGCAGTCCCTCACCCGGGGGCGTAGCGGGGCGATACAATGAGCAGTTCTTC
CDR3aa: CASSPSPGGVAGRYNEQFF

j_gene: TRBJ2-5
v_gene: TRBV5-4
abundance: .
d_gene: TRBD1
CDR3nt: TGTGCCAGCAGCTTGGCCATAAGGGGGCTGAGAGAGACCCAGTACTTC
CDR3aa: CASSLAIRGLRETQYF

j_gene: TRBJ1-3
v_gene: TRBV30
abundance: .
d_gene: .
CDR3nt: TGTGCCTGGAGTGTAGGAGCAGCTGCTGGAAACACCATATATTTT
CDR3aa: CAWSVGAAAGNTIYF

j_gene: TRBJ2-2
v_gene: TRBV24-1
abundance: .
d_gene: .
CDR3nt: TGTGCCACCAGTGGCGGGGCAGGTACCGGGGAGCTGTTTTTT
CDR3aa: CATSGGAGTGELFF

j_gene: TRBJ2-3
v_gene: TRBV15
abundance: .
d_gene: TRBD2
CDR3nt: TGTGCCACCAGCAGAGTGGGGCGGGGGAGGGCAGATACGCAGTATTTT
CDR3aa: CATSRVGRGRADTQYF

j_gene: TRBJ1-5
v_gene: TRBV6-5
abundance: .
d_gene: .
CDR3nt: TGTGCCAGCACCGAAAGGGACAAAAATCAGCCCCAGCATTTT
CDR3aa: CASTERDKNQPQHF

j_gene: TRBJ1-3
v_gene: TRBV20-1
abundance: .
d_gene: .
CDR3nt: TGCAGTGCTAGTCAGGTGGGAGGGGTTTCTGGAAACACCATATATTTT
CDR3aa: CSASQVGGVSGNTIYF

j_gene: TRBJ1-5
v_gene: TRBV5-1
abundance: .
d_gene: .
CDR3nt: TGCGCCAGCAGCTTGTCGGGGTTACCCAGTCAGCCCCAGCATTTT
CDR3aa: CASSLSGLPSQPQHF

j_gene: TRBJ2-3
v_gene: TRBV24-1
abundance: .
d_gene: TRBD2
CDR3nt: TGTGCCACCAGTGGTTCTAGCGGGCAATTAGATACGCAGTATTTT
CDR3aa: CATSGSSGQLDTQYF

j_gene: TRBJ1-1
v_gene: TRBV6-6
abundance: .
d_gene: .
CDR3nt: TGTGCCAGCAGTTCTCTAATGAACACTGAAGCTTTCTTT
CDR3aa: CASSSLMNTEAFF

j_gene: TRBJ2-7
v_gene: TRBV7-2
abundance: .
d_gene: TRBD1
CDR3nt: TGTGCCAGCAGCTTCGGACAGGGGGATAGGAACGAGCAGTACTTC
CDR3aa: CASSFGQGDRNEQYF

j_gene: TRBJ1-3
v_gene: TRBV2
abundance: .
d_gene: .
CDR3nt: TGTGCCACTGAGGGGGTCGCCGGAAACACCATATATTTT
CDR3aa: CATEGVAGNTIYF

j_gene: TRBJ1-6
v_gene: TRBV15
abundance: .
d_gene: .
CDR3nt: TGTGCCACCAACTCGGGACCGCGGGGGGATTCACCCCTCCACTTT
CDR3aa: CATNSGPRGDSPLHF

j_gene: TRBJ2-1
v_gene: TRBV4-3
abundance: .
d_gene: TRBD2
CDR3nt: TGCGCCAGCAGCCAAGATTGGGGGGGACTAGCGGGGAGTTATGAGCAGTTCTTC
CDR3aa: CASSQDWGGLAGSYEQFF